The present T cell receptor (beta chain) was sequenced within a study of neurological immune-mediated disorders. The germline gives CDR1 DFQATT, CDR2 SNEGSKA (reference sequence). Trimming cost V 6 bases and J 3 bases; bases outside gene matches: 8. The CDR3 is made up of 13 amino acids. 5'RACE generated cDNA with 10-nucleotide random UMIs. TCRdb re-called the 5' RACE reads through MiXCR, storing one row per CDR3 protein. Of some 48,000 distinct CDR3 sequences in the sample, about a fifth were seen once. Time point of the sample: technical triplicate 3. PBMCs stored at -80 C, 2 million in total, were the source of the unsorted libraries. The table lists this clonotype with many counts.

This rearrangement joins TRBV20-1 to TRBJ2-7, with 7 positions matching TRBD2. The origin of this receptor is a man aged 55 to 70 with HTLV-1-associated myelopathy (HAM/TSP). The source material was PBMCs. The CDR3 DNA sequence: TGCAGTGCCCCAAGCGGGACCCACTACGAGCAGTACTTC. Residues: CSAPSGTHYEQYF.